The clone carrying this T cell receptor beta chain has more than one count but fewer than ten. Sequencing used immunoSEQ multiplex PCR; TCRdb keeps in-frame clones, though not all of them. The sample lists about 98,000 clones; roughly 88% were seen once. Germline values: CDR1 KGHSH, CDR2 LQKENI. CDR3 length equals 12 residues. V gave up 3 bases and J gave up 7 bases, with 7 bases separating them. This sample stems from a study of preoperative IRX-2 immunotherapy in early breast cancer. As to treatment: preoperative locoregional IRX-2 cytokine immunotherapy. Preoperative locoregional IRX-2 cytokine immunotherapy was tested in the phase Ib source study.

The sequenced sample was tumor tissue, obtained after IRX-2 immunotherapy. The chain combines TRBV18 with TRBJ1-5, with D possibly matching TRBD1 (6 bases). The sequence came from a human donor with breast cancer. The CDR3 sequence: CASSPTGQPQHF. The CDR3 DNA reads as TGTGCCAGCTCACCTACAGGGCAGCCCCAGCATTTT.